A single sample gave rise to the 27 T cell receptor beta chains below, sequenced in a study of T cell repertoires in cytomegalovirus infection. Their specific antigens are unknown. Each CDR3 protein gets one entry after TCRdb re-called the reads with MiXCR. This sample has around 69,000 distinct CDR3 sequences; approximately 22% occur once, and the top ten carry roughly 63%. Specimen: CD8+ T cells from cultured PBMCs, collected from culture after CMV antigen stimulation. Receptors were obtained from a human donor in good health (CMV status not recorded). Some clones in this sample may be carry-over from other donors' samples.

This clonotype has just a few counts. The CDR3 reads CASSLGRAEAFF. As DNA, the CDR3 is TGTGCCAGCAGCTTGGGCCGGGCTGAAGCTTTCTTT. This sequence joins TRBV7-9 and TRBJ1-1; D gene unclear. The CDR3 is made up of 12 amino acids. V lost 3 bases, J lost 6 bases, and 8 bases lay in between. The germline V gene has CDR1 SEHNR and CDR2 FQNEAQ (reference sequence).

The chain carries TRBV7-2 and TRBJ1-1; no clear D gene. Looked up from germline, CDR1 is SGHTA and CDR2 is FQGNSA. V was clipped by 6 bases and J by 6 bases, with 8 bases between them. CDR3 size: 11 residues. CDR3 sequence reads: CASSSVPEAFF. CDR3 sequence (DNA): TGTGCCAGCAGTTCGGTCCCTGAAGCTTTCTTT.

The chain employs TRBV4-1 and TRBJ2-3, with 12 bases aligning to TRBD2. The CDR3 runs 17 residues. CDR1 is MGHRA, CDR2 YSYEKL, per germline. Trimming at V came to 3 bases and at J to 0 bases, leaving 4 bases not matched to a gene. CDR3 nucleotide sequence: TGCGCCAGCAGCCAGATCCTAGCGGGGGGGAGCACAGATACGCAGTATTTT. Amino acid sequence: CASSQILAGGSTDTQYF.

This clonotype was seen repeatedly, ten times or more. This sequence joins TRBV7-8 and TRBJ1-2, with no clear D. The germline gives CDR1 SGHVS, CDR2 FQNEAQ. The CDR3 contains 12 residues. Trimming shortened V by 5 bases and J by 6 bases, and 10 bases separated the two germline ends. The CDR3 DNA reads as TGTGCCAGCAGCAGGAGCAGCGATGGCTACACCTTC. Translating gives CASSRSSDGYTF.

A few counts support this clonotype. CDR3 in DNA: TGCGCCAGCACACTCTCCATGGGAGAAAAACTGTTTTTT. Protein sequence: CASTLSMGEKLFF. The rearrangement uses TRBV4-3 and TRBJ1-4; D is unresolved. Germline V gene lookup returns CDR1 LGHNA and CDR2 YSLEER. The V end was cut by 7 bases, the J end by 8 bases, with 14 bases between. This CDR3 comprises 13 residues.

V is TRBV28 and J is TRBJ2-7, with no clear D. The length of the CDR3 is 11 residues. V lost 3 bases to trimming and J lost 5 bases, with 5 bases between them. From germline, CDR1 is MDHEN and CDR2 SYDVKM. This CDR3 is CASSLAHEQYF. The DNA for the CDR3 is TGTGCCAGCAGTTTGGCCCACGAGCAGTACTTC.

This clonotype occurred a few times. The chain is built from TRBV5-5 and TRBJ2-1; 8 positions match TRBD1. The trim removed 6 bases at V and 8 bases at J, leaving 4 bases unmatched. From germline, CDR1 is SGHKS and CDR2 YYEKEE (reference sequence). The CDR3 runs to 12 residues. The CDR3 region is CASMAGGHEQFF. CDR3 bases: TGTGCCAGCATGGCAGGGGGCCATGAGCAGTTCTTC.

The chain recombines TRBV7-8 with TRBJ1-1; TRBD1 matches 11 bases. The CDR3 extends over 16 amino acids. Trimming cost V 5 bases and J 4 bases; bases outside gene matches: 9. CDR1 is SGHVS and CDR2 is FQNEAQ in the germline V gene. The CDR3 sequence: CASSKSAGTGGTEAFF. CDR3 nucleotide sequence: TGTGCCAGCAGCAAGTCCGCCGGGACAGGGGGCACTGAAGCTTTCTTT. The variable domain in full, completed from reference TRBV7-8 and TRBJ1-1, reads GAGVSQSPRYKVAKRGQDVALRCDPISGHVSLFWYQQALGQGPEFLTYFQNEAQLDKSGLPSDRFFAERPEGSVSTLKIQRTQQEDSAVYLCASSKSAGTGGTEAFFGQGTRLTVV.

This clonotype was observed at least ten times. The chain joins TRBV4-1 to TRBJ2-3; no clear D gene. The germline V and J ends were trimmed by 4 bases and 5 bases, with 10 bases remaining between them. The CDR3 is made up of 13 amino acids. CDR1 and CDR2 (germline): MGHRA, YSYEKL. DNA of the CDR3: TGCGCCAGCAGCCCCGTGGGGAAAGATACGCAGTATTTT. This gives the protein CASSPVGKDTQYF.

The DNA for the CDR3 is TGTGCCAGCAGTTACTCCCCTATTTTGTACGAGCAGTACTTC. Its translation is CASSYSPILYEQYF. The V call is TRBV6-5, the J call TRBJ2-7, with unresolved D. V was pared by 0 bases and J by 4 bases, with 10 bases between. Germline V gene data show CDR1 as MNHEY and CDR2 as SVGAGI. The CDR3 covers 14 residues.

The table lists this clonotype with a few counts. This chain uses TRBV19 with TRBJ1-5; D not resolved. The CDR3 covers 14 residues. V was cut by 5 bases and J by 11 bases, with 19 bases left in between. CDR1 and CDR2 (germline): LNHDA, SQIVND (reference sequence). This CDR3 reads CASSDPYRFQAQHF. The CDR3 nucleotides are TGTGCCAGTAGTGACCCTTACAGATTCCAGGCCCAGCATTTT.

The chain couples TRBV28 to TRBJ1-6, with TRBD1 as a possible D gene (5 bases). Germline V gene data show CDR1 as MDHEN and CDR2 as SYDVKM. Trimming cost V 6 bases and J 7 bases, with 13 bases left between them. The CDR3 has 14 residues. The CDR3 region has the DNA TGTGCCAGCAGCCCAGACAGTGTGAATTCACCCCTCCACTTT. Protein: CASSPDSVNSPLHF.

This clonotype came up a few times. Because it lacks the conserved phenylalanine or tryptophan at the end, this CDR3 is likely a read error. The V gene is TRBV6-2 or TRBV6-3, the J gene TRBJ1-6; D is possibly TRBD1 (5 bases). Trimming removed 5 bases from V and 14 bases from J, with 28 bases in between. The CDR3 is made up of 17 amino acids. The germline V gene has CDR1 MNHEY and CDR2 SVGEGT. DNA of the CDR3: TGTGCCAGCAGTCAGAGTATTCTTGGGACTGACCACCATTCCCTCCACCTT. This gives the protein CASSQSILGTDHHSLHL.

This rearrangement joins TRBV12-3 or TRBV12-4 to TRBJ1-1; D gene unclear. Trimming removed 10 bases at V and 1 base at J, with 7 bases between. CDR3 length: 11 residues. CDR3 bases: TGTGCCACCCGGAAGAACACTGAAGCTTTCTTT. It specifies CATRKNTEAFF.

This clonotype was seen many times. The rearrangement joins TRBV6-5 to TRBJ2-2; the match to TRBD2 covers 12 bases. V lost 6 bases, J lost 9 bases, and 8 bases stayed unmatched. Germline CDR1 reads MNHEY; CDR2 reads SVGAGI. The CDR3 extends over 15 amino acids. CDR3 protein: CASSLGLAGTRELFF. CDR3 coding DNA: TGTGCCAGCAGCCTCGGACTAGCGGGGACCAGGGAGCTGTTTTTT.

This clonotype has just a few counts. The V and J genes are TRBV7-8 and TRBJ2-1; 10 nucleotides line up with TRBD2. The J segment lost 10 bases and the V segment lost 2 bases, leaving 8 bases of the junction unmatched. The CDR3 is 15 residues long. Looked up from germline, CDR1 is SGHVS and CDR2 is FQNEAQ. CDR3 sequence reads: CASSLTAGGWVEQFF. CDR3 DNA sequence: TGTGCCAGCAGCTTAACAGCGGGGGGGTGGGTCGAGCAGTTCTTC.

This chain uses TRBV7-2 with TRBJ2-1; D may be TRBD2 (6 bases). V was pared by 3 bases and J by 8 bases, with 14 bases between. This CDR3 has 14 residues. Per germline, CDR1 SGHTA and CDR2 FQGNSA. In DNA, the CDR3 is TGTGCCAGCAGCTTGGGGGGAAGGGAGGATGAGCAGTTCTTC. Residues: CASSLGGREDEQFF.

A single count supports this clonotype. The chain recombines TRBV9 with TRBJ1-4; tentative D call: TRBD1 (5 bases). From germline, CDR1 is SGDLS and CDR2 YYNGEE. This CDR3 region has 13 residues. The ends were cut back, 2 bases at V and 5 bases at J, with 7 bases in the middle. In DNA, the CDR3 is TGTGCCAGCAGCGTTACAGGCAATGAAAAACTGTTTTTT. Encoded protein: CASSVTGNEKLFF. The full variable domain, its missing parts supplied by reference TRBV9 and TRBJ1-4, is DSGVTQTPKHLITATGQRVTLRCSPRSGDLSVYWYQQSLDQGLQFLIQYYNGEERAKGNILERFSAQQFPDLHSELNLSSLELGDSALYFCASSVTGNEKLFFGSGTQLSVL.

This clonotype appeared a few times. The rearrangement uses TRBV27 and TRBJ2-3; 8 positions match TRBD2. J lost 0 bases, V lost 4 bases, and 6 bases had no gene match. Germline V gives CDR1 MNHEY, CDR2 SMNVEV (reference sequence). The CDR3 spans 16 residues. The CDR3 bases are TGTGCCAGCAGTTCAAATAGCGGGGTTAGCACAGATACGCAGTATTTT. Translating gives CASSSNSGVSTDTQYF.

The chain has TRBV20-1 and TRBJ1-6; D might be TRBD1 (5 bases). Per germline, CDR1 DFQATT and CDR2 SNEGSKA (reference sequence). Trimming stripped 4 bases from V and 5 bases from J, with 15 bases between. The CDR3 runs 15 residues. The CDR3 coding sequence is TGCAGTGCTAACCCAGGGAGATTTAATAATTCACCCCTCCACTTT. The encoded protein is CSANPGRFNNSPLHF.

V is TRBV9 and J is TRBJ2-3; the D gene is possibly TRBD2 (6 bases). The CDR3 is 16 residues long. The germline gives CDR1 SGDLS, CDR2 YYNGEE. V was clipped by 2 bases and J by 0 bases, with 13 bases between them. Here the CDR3 DNA reads TGTGCCAGCAGCGTGGCCCTTGGGGGGAGCACAGATACGCAGTATTTT. Translation: CASSVALGGSTDTQYF.

The table lists this clonotype with many counts. V and J are TRBV7-9 and TRBJ1-4; no firm D call. The germline V and J ends were trimmed by 5 bases and 0 bases, with 13 bases remaining between them. Germline assignment: CDR1 SEHNR and CDR2 FQNEAQ (reference sequence). The CDR3 is 16 residues long. The CDR3 bases are TGTGCCAGCAGCCCATACTTCGGGGCAACTAATGAAAAACTGTTTTTT. Protein product: CASSPYFGATNEKLFF.

CDR3 bases: TGTGCCAGCGCGGCAGGGGCGGACGAGCAGTACTTC. Amino acids: CASAAGADEQYF. V is TRBV7-9 and J is TRBJ2-7; D may be TRBD1 (6 bases). V lost 8 bases, J lost 5 bases, and 13 bases lay in between. CDR3 length equals 12 residues. Per germline, CDR1 SEHNR and CDR2 FQNEAQ (reference sequence).

This clonotype was found a few times. The rearrangement uses TRBV7-2 and TRBJ2-5, with TRBD1 identical over 7 bases. The germline gives CDR1 SGHTA, CDR2 FQGNSA. The CDR3 totals 15 residues. V shed 5 bases, J shed 5 bases, and the junction held 11 bases outside the gene matches. CDR3 residues: CASSPRDRRRETQYF. The CDR3 DNA reads TGTGCCAGCAGCCCCCGGGACAGACGACGGGAGACCCAGTACTTC.

In its sample, this clonotype was seen a few times. J is TRBJ2-7 and V is TRBV6-2 or TRBV6-3, with TRBD2 as a possible D gene (5 bases). The CDR3 loop spans 14 amino acids. V dropped 2 bases and J dropped 6 bases, with 14 bases sitting between them. Looked up from germline, CDR1 is MNHEY and CDR2 is SVGEGT. The CDR3: CASSYVASLGEQYF. In DNA form, the CDR3 reads TGTGCCAGCAGTTACGTGGCTAGCCTCGGCGAGCAGTACTTC.

The chain combines TRBV7-2 with TRBJ1-2; maybe TRBD1 (6 bases). The CDR3 runs to 18 residues. Germline V gives CDR1 SGHTA, CDR2 FQGNSA. V was pared by 1 base and J by 2 bases, with 20 bases between. The CDR3 nucleotides are TGTGCCAGCAGCTTAGGGCAACAGGGTTCTTTATTCAACTATGGCTACACCTTC. This sequence encodes CASSLGQQGSLFNYGYTF.

This sequence joins TRBV6-6 and TRBJ2-3, with 7 bases fitting TRBD2. The CDR3 length is 15 residues. V was pared by 0 bases and J by 2 bases, with 2 bases of the junction left unmatched. Germline CDR1 MNHNY, CDR2 SVGAGI (reference sequence). The CDR3 protein is CASSYSTSPTDTQYF. The CDR3 DNA reads TGTGCCAGCAGTTACTCGACTAGCCCCACAGATACGCAGTATTTT.